This T cell receptor beta chain was found in a study of brain T cells in children with intractable seizures. Time point: blood from clinic visit 5 months post-surgery; TSC patient then seizure free. Sequencing was limited to surgery cases with top T cell transcript signatures in brain tissue. At least one anti-epileptic drug was given before surgery. Germline trimming cut 4 bases from V and 11 bases from J; bases unmatched to any gene: 4. CDR3 length equals 11 residues. Per the germline V gene, CDR1 is LGHDT and CDR2 is YNNKEL (reference sequence). Sequencing used immunoSEQ multiplex PCR; TCRdb keeps in-frame clones, though not all of them. The table lists 340,000 or so clones, 93% of them singletons.

The TCR was taken from a boy younger than two with tuberous sclerosis and intractable seizures. The V call is TRBV3-1 (or the pseudogene TRBV3-2), the J call TRBJ1-1; TRBD1 matches 7 bases. The material was peripheral blood, obtained approximately 5 months after surgery. The CDR3, as DNA: TGTGCCAGCAGCCGACAGGGAAGGGCTTTCTTT. Translating it yields CASSRQGRAFF.